This T cell receptor (beta chain) was identified in a study of shared clonotypes between healthy human individuals. Regarding the study as a whole: In several donors, around 5.5% of naive CD4 clonotypes appeared in common. The sampled material consisted only of blood, and tissue repertoires are likely to differ.

Trimming removed 2 bases from V and 3 bases from J, with 12 bases in between. The CDR3 length is 15 residues. The germline V gene encodes CDR1 MNHNS and CDR2 SASEGT. As concerns this clone: As yet, its antigen is unknown.

Per sorted-subset replicate PCR, input was approximately 0.2 ug DNA, representing tens of thousands of T cell genomes. Clones were sequenced by immunoSEQ multiplex PCR, and TCRdb holds only the in-frame ones, with some missing. The data show 2 million to 2.5 million clones, just under 95% seen once. V gene TRBV6-1 combines with J gene TRBJ2-3; D remains unclear. Sample: naive CD4+ T cells from PBMCs. Described subset: CD45RA+ positively selected. The source is a man aged 18-30 years in good health. Some clones in this sample may be carry-over from other donors' samples. DNA of the CDR3: TGTGCCAGCAGTGAACGGGCAACAATTACAGATACGCAGTATTTT. It codes for CASSERATITDTQYF.